This entry describes one T cell receptor (beta chain). The entry originates in a study of cytomegalovirus exposure and HLA in healthy donors. The V end lost 1 base, the J end lost 0 bases, and 12 bases lay between the germline ends. The CDR3 covers 16 residues. CDR1 is SGHNT and CDR2 is YENEEA in the germline V gene. Method: immunoSEQ multiplex PCR; TCRdb's copy keeps in-frame clones and lacks some. Altogether about 82,000 clones are present, around 94% being singletons, with the ten largest covering roughly 0.65%. The chain is built from TRBV11-3 and TRBJ1-1; TRBD1 is a possible D gene (6 bases). Sequencing input: PBMCs. The sequence derives from a man aged 18 to 29 in good health and CMV-seronegative. The CDR3 sequence: CASSLGGRGLNTEAFF. For the CDR3, the DNA is TGTGCCAGCAGCTTAGGAGGCAGGGGTTTGAACACTGAAGCTTTCTTT.